The entry below describes one TCR beta chain. Its specific antigen is unknown. Base qualities are not recorded, but no much larger clone differs from it by a single base. The sample originates from a study of response to subunit inactivated influenza vaccine (dated by TCRdb to the late 2010s). Some background on the complete study: Deep quantitative T cell receptor repertoire profiling was used in the study to track responses to a trivalent subunit inactivated influenza vaccine.

The CDR3 has 15 amino acids, counting the end cysteine and phenylalanine. Only the CDR3 DNA is retained, 45 bases long and in frame from the first base. The germline V gene yields MGHDK for CDR1 and SYGVNS for CDR2. Germline trimming amounts to 4 bases on V and 2 bases on J, with 4 as the count of junction bases outside the gene matches. Libraries were prepared through RT-PCR. Instrument on record: Illumina HiSeq 2500. The raw public data were reprocessed by TCRdb itself: fastp quality trimming at Q25, MiXCR clonotype calling, in-frame beta chains only. Every CDR3 protein is listed once, alongside the most common genes and DNA of its rows. The sample contains about 700,000 distinct CDR3 sequences, more than 11% of them found a single time. The top ten constitute 6.5% to 8.5% of the sample. The paper's findings and limits, for the study overall: According to the authors, only a limited number of new T cells may be recruited by each seasonal influenza vaccination.

The rearranged segments are TRBV25-1 and TRBJ2-3, with 9 central nucleotides matching TRBD2. Sequences were derived from PBMCs from blood, sampled 14 to 15 days before vaccination. The sequence was collected from a man aged 45 to 65 who received an inactivated influenza vaccine. Donor details come from another sample of the same person, matched by shared clones. The CDR3 here reads CASSVIAGDTDTQYF. The nucleotide sequence is TGTGCCAGCAGTGTTATAGCGGGGGACACAGATACGCAGTATTTT.